These 26 T cell receptor beta chains originate from one sample sequenced in a study of T cell repertoires in cytomegalovirus infection. Antigens for these TCRs are unknown. TCRdb independently ran MiXCR on the reads; one entry per CDR3 protein. The sample consists of tens of thousands of distinct CDR3 sequences, around 49% of them appearing once. The sample in question was CD8+ T cells from cultured PBMCs, obtained from culture after CMV antigen stimulation. These receptors all come from a human donor in good health (CMV status not recorded). Some clones in this sample may be carry-over from other donors' samples.

The V gene is TRBV6-1, the J gene TRBJ2-3; D is unclear. The V and J ends lost 6 bases and 2 bases respectively, with 12 bases between them. The germline CDR1 and CDR2 sequences are MNHNS and SASEGT. The CDR3 extends over 14 amino acids. CDR3 amino acids: CASRTQQYTDTQYF. The CDR3 coding sequence is TGTGCCAGCAGAACACAGCAATACACAGATACGCAGTATTTT.

The DNA for the CDR3 is TGCAGTGCTAGAGAGGAAAGTACTGAGCAGTTCTTC. It yields the protein CSAREESTEQFF. The chain carries TRBV20-1 and TRBJ2-1; unclear D gene. Germline V gene data show CDR1 as DFQATT and CDR2 as SNEGSKA (reference sequence). V gave up 0 bases and J gave up 9 bases, with 9 bases separating them. The CDR3 spans 12 residues.

This clonotype was found once. The rearrangement joins TRBV27 to TRBJ2-7, with 8 bases matching TRBD1. The CDR3 totals 17 residues. Germline assignment: CDR1 MNHEY and CDR2 SMNVEV (reference sequence). V lost 4 bases to trimming and J lost 0 bases; unmatched junction nucleotides: 11. Written as DNA, the CDR3 is TGTGCCAGCAGTTCCCGGGACAGGACTCCGAGCTCCTACGAGCAGTACTTC. Its translation: CASSSRDRTPSSYEQYF.

The V call is TRBV28, the J call TRBJ2-7; D possibly corresponds to TRBD2 (5 bases). Germline V gene data show CDR1 as MDHEN and CDR2 as SYDVKM. There are 13 residues in the CDR3. V dropped 6 bases and J dropped 1 base, with 10 bases sitting between them. CDR3 nucleotides: TGTGCCAGCAGAGGGAGCGGTTCCTACGAGCAGTACTTC. It is translated as CASRGSGSYEQYF.

CDR3 nucleotide sequence: TGTGCCAGCAGTTACTCGCTAGGGGATAATGAAAAACTGTTTTTT. It translates to CASSYSLGDNEKLFF. The J gene is TRBJ1-4, the V gene TRBV6-5; tentatively, D is TRBD1 (5 bases). The CDR3 is made up of 15 amino acids. The germline gives CDR1 MNHEY, CDR2 SVGAGI. The V gene lost 0 bases and the J gene lost 4 bases, with 9 bases spanning the gap.

The V call is TRBV7-9, the J call TRBJ2-1; TRBD2 might be the D (5 bases). Trimming removed 4 bases at V and 4 bases at J, with 14 bases between. From germline, CDR1 is SEHNR and CDR2 FQNEAQ (reference sequence). The CDR3 has 15 amino acids. This CDR3 is CASSSSRELYNEQFF. In DNA form, the CDR3 reads TGTGCCAGCAGCTCCAGCCGGGAATTGTACAATGAGCAGTTCTTC.

This chain joins TRBV3-1 and TRBJ2-2; no firm D call. CDR1 is LGHDT and CDR2 is YNNKEL in the germline V gene (reference sequence). The CDR3 has 14 residues. The V and J ends lost 4 bases and 4 bases respectively, with 10 bases between them. For the CDR3, the DNA is TGTGCCAGCAGCCCCCGCTCGGTCACCGGGGAGCTGTTTTTT. Residues: CASSPRSVTGELFF.

The V call is TRBV10-3, the J call TRBJ2-1; 8 positions agree with TRBD2. J was trimmed by 3 bases and V by 2 bases; bases with no gene match: 3. Germline CDR1 is ENHRY and CDR2 is SYGVKD. The CDR3 runs to 15 residues. CDR3 coding DNA: TGTGCCATCAGTGAGCGTAGCGGGGACTACAATGAGCAGTTCTTC. As protein: CAISERSGDYNEQFF.

This clonotype was observed a handful of times. The V gene is TRBV7-9, the J gene TRBJ2-5; 9 bases are a match to TRBD2. The CDR3 contains 17 residues. V was pared by 1 base and J by 4 bases, with 10 bases of the junction left unmatched. CDR1 and CDR2 from the germline V gene are SEHNR and FQNEAQ (reference sequence). For the CDR3, the DNA is TGTGCCAGCAGCTTAGGGTCCCTCGCGGGAGGGGGAGAGACCCAGTACTTC. This translates into CASSLGSLAGGGETQYF.

V usage is TRBV6-1 and J usage is TRBJ2-7; TRBD2 matches 7 bases. The CDR3 consists of 15 residues. Germline V CDR1 and CDR2: MNHNS, SASEGT. Unmatched junction bases numbered 13, after V lost 6 bases and J lost 5 bases. The DNA of the CDR3 is TGTGCCAGCAGGATTACCGGCCTCGGGGGGAACGAGCAGTACTTC. Its translation: CASRITGLGGNEQYF.

This clonotype was recorded once. The rearrangement uses TRBV7-6 and TRBJ2-7; unclear D gene. Trimming took 5 bases from V and 2 from J, leaving 16 bases between them. The CDR3 runs to 15 residues. CDR1 and CDR2 from the germline V gene are SGHVS and FNYEAQ. The CDR3 DNA follows: TGTGCCAGCAGCGCAAACGGCGGAGAAACCTACGAGCAGTACTTC. As protein: CASSANGGETYEQYF.

This clonotype is a singleton in its sample. CDR3: CSALHRGLDEQFF. The CDR3 DNA reads TGCAGTGCCCTACACAGGGGGCTGGATGAGCAGTTCTTC. The rearrangement links TRBV20-1 to TRBJ2-1; TRBD1 agrees at 9 bases. The CDR3 is made up of 13 amino acids. CDR1 is DFQATT, CDR2 SNEGSKA, per germline (reference sequence). The V segment lost 6 bases and the J segment 8 bases; nucleotides outside the gene matches: 8.

J is TRBJ2-5 and V is TRBV27; 8 positions agree with TRBD1. Germline V CDR1 and CDR2: MNHEY, SMNVEV (reference sequence). V was clipped by 0 bases and J by 9 bases; unmatched bases: 18. The CDR3 contains 18 residues. The CDR3 nucleotides read TGTGCCAGCAGTTTATCGGTAACAGGGGGTCGAGCCAACCCTCCCCAGTACTTC. Translated: CASSLSVTGGRANPPQYF.

CDR3 amino acids: CASRALENTIYF. The CDR3 coding sequence is TGTGCCAGCAGAGCTTTGGAAAACACCATATATTTT. The genes are TRBV7-3 and TRBJ1-3; D is unresolved. The CDR3 extends over 12 amino acids. V was shortened by 6 bases and J by 6 bases, with 9 bases between the two germline ends. The germline V gene encodes CDR1 SGHTA and CDR2 FQGTGA.

The chain recombines TRBV27 with TRBJ2-2; 8 bases line up with TRBD1. The CDR3 is 15 amino acids. Germline V gene sequence: CDR1 MNHEY, CDR2 SMNVEV (reference sequence). The V segment lost 2 bases and the J segment 5 bases; nucleotides outside the gene matches: 4. CDR3 DNA: TGTGCCAGCAGTTTAGACAGGGGTGGAACCGGGGAGCTGTTTTTT. Encoded protein: CASSLDRGGTGELFF.

The count of this clonotype is one. The V gene is TRBV6-2 or TRBV6-3, the J gene TRBJ2-1, with TRBD2 matching 10 bases. The length of the CDR3 is 15 residues. The germline CDR1 and CDR2 sequences are MNHEY and SVGEGT. With V trimmed by 6 bases and J by 5 bases, 7 bases remained unmatched. CDR3 amino acids: CASSISGGHDNEQFF. The CDR3 nucleotides read TGTGCCAGCAGCATTAGCGGGGGGCACGACAATGAGCAGTTCTTC.

The chain combines TRBV27 with TRBJ1-2, with D perhaps TRBD1 (6 bases). Germline V gives CDR1 MNHEY, CDR2 SMNVEV (reference sequence). The V end was cut by 4 bases, the J end by 7 bases, with 10 bases between. The CDR3 has 12 residues. The CDR3 region has the DNA TGTGCCAGCAGTTGGGGACAAGGTGGCTACACCTTC. This gives the protein CASSWGQGGYTF.

The chain has TRBV5-6 and TRBJ2-7; tentative D call: TRBD1 (5 bases). The CDR3 sequence is 16 residues long. Deletions cut 0 bases from V and 6 bases from J, with 19 bases between. Looked up from germline, CDR1 is SGHDT and CDR2 is YYEEEE. The chain's CDR3 is CASSLGTSRLLREQYF. The CDR3 DNA reads TGTGCCAGCAGCTTGGGGACATCCCGTCTTCTACGCGAGCAGTACTTC.

The chain combines TRBV7-8 with TRBJ2-3; TRBD2 matches 13 bases. Trimming cost V 5 bases and J 0 bases; bases outside gene matches: 8. Germline loops: CDR1 SGHVS, CDR2 FQNEAQ. CDR3 length: 18 amino acids. This CDR3 reads CASSPRLAGGPSTDTQYF. As DNA, the CDR3 is TGTGCCAGCAGCCCTCGACTAGCGGGAGGACCGAGCACAGATACGCAGTATTTT.

This clonotype has only a few counts. The rearrangement joins TRBV12-3 or TRBV12-4 to TRBJ2-7; TRBD1 matches at 9 bases. CDR3 size: 15 residues. V lost 7 bases and J lost 5; bases outside the gene matches: 12. CDR3 region: CASTPQGQGTDEQYF. The CDR3 DNA reads as TGTGCCAGCACCCCTCAGGGACAGGGCACCGACGAGCAGTACTTC.

The rearrangement links TRBV2 to TRBJ1-5; 11 bases align to TRBD1. This CDR3 contains 14 residues. The V and J ends lost 5 bases and 6 bases, in that order; junction bases with no gene match: 3. Per germline, CDR1 SNHLY and CDR2 FYNNEI. CDR3 loop: CASSSDRGLQPQHF. CDR3 DNA sequence: TGTGCCAGCAGTTCGGACAGGGGGCTTCAGCCCCAGCATTTT.

In its sample, this clonotype was seen a few times. V is TRBV7-8 and J is TRBJ2-2; possible D gene TRBD1, 6 bases. The germline gives CDR1 SGHVS, CDR2 FQNEAQ. V gave up 5 bases and J gave up 1 base, with 11 bases separating them. The CDR3 has 15 residues. The CDR3 loop is CASSGRTVNTGELFF. In DNA form, the CDR3 reads TGTGCCAGCAGCGGAAGGACAGTGAACACCGGGGAGCTGTTTTTT.

The chain has TRBV7-2 and TRBJ1-5; D not certain. The CDR3 is 14 amino acids. With 5 bases removed from V and 0 bases from J, the gap between germline ends came to 8 bases. CDR1 is SGHTA, CDR2 FQGNSA, per germline. As DNA, the CDR3 is TGTGCCAGCAGCCGGCCGTATAGCAATCAGCCCCAGCATTTT. Encoded protein: CASSRPYSNQPQHF.

The chain has TRBV2 and TRBJ2-3; 9 nucleotides match TRBD2. Germline V lookup: CDR1 SNHLY, CDR2 FYNNEI. This CDR3 is 16 amino acids long. Trimming at V came to 0 bases and at J to 4 bases, leaving 5 bases not matched to a gene. CDR3: CASSEALRTSADTQYF. The CDR3 coding sequence is TGTGCCAGCAGTGAAGCGCTTCGGACTAGCGCAGATACGCAGTATTTT.

The V gene is TRBV19, the J gene TRBJ2-1, with D possibly being TRBD1 or TRBD2 (5 bases each). Between the trimmed V and J ends, which lost 6 bases and 3 bases, there was a span of 9 bases. Germline lookup yields CDR1 LNHDA and CDR2 SQIVND (reference sequence). This CDR3 region has 13 residues. The CDR3 nucleotides read TGTGCCAGTAGCCGGGACGACTACAATGAGCAGTTCTTC. Its protein product is CASSRDDYNEQFF.

The rearrangement links TRBV7-6 to TRBJ2-1; 7 bases are shared with TRBD1. J was trimmed by 1 base and V by 5 bases; bases with no gene match: 5. Per germline, CDR1 SGHVS and CDR2 FNYEAQ. The CDR3 is made up of 15 amino acids. The CDR3 DNA reads as TGTGCCAGCAGCGCCCGACAGGGATCCTACAATGAGCAGTTCTTC. This codes for CASSARQGSYNEQFF.